The 23 T cell receptor beta chains below were found in one sample sequenced in a study of cytomegalovirus exposure and HLA in healthy donors. PCR amplification relied on 60 Vbeta primers (plus 13 Jbeta primers). Sequencing used immunoSEQ multiplex PCR; TCRdb keeps in-frame clones, though not all of them. The sample includes tens of thousands of clones, under 85% of them seen just once. The sequenced material came from PBMCs. The receptors derive from a woman aged 35 to 49 in good health and CMV-seronegative.

The sample holds a few counts of this clone. The J gene is TRBJ2-7, the V gene TRBV4-1; TRBD1 aligns across 9 bases. The CDR3 spans 15 residues. The V gene's germline CDR1 is MGHRA and CDR2 YSYEKL. J gave up 5 bases and V 4 bases, and 9 bases lay outside the gene matches. CDR3 bases: TGCGCCAGCAGCCGGGAACGGACAGGGGCCCACGAGCAGTACTTC. Its protein is CASSRERTGAHEQYF.

The rearrangement uses TRBV7-2 and TRBJ2-7; TRBD2 agrees at 8 bases. The CDR3 runs to 15 residues. V dropped 3 bases and J dropped 6; count of bases not matched to a gene: 10. Germline values: CDR1 SGHTA, CDR2 FQGNSA. This chain's CDR3 is CASSFLSAGGGEQYF. CDR3 in DNA: TGTGCCAGCAGCTTCCTCTCGGCGGGAGGAGGCGAGCAGTACTTC.

This clone has only a few counts. The J gene is TRBJ2-7, the V gene TRBV5-4, with D tentatively TRBD1 (6 bases). With 0 bases removed from V and 3 bases from J, the gap between germline ends came to 10 bases. The length of the CDR3 is 14 residues. Germline values: CDR1 SGHNT, CDR2 YYREEE (reference sequence). CDR3 sequence reads: CASSLGTASYEQYF. CDR3 in DNA: TGTGCCAGCAGCTTGGGGACAGCGAGCTACGAGCAGTACTTC.

V usage is TRBV27 and J usage is TRBJ2-5, with D possibly matching TRBD2 (5 bases). The CDR3 consists of 17 residues. Looked up from germline, CDR1 is MNHEY and CDR2 is SMNVEV (reference sequence). Trimming removed 6 bases from V and 1 base from J, with 21 bases in between. CDR3: CASRASGVRVSQETQYF. The CDR3 bases are TGTGCCAGCAGGGCCTCCGGGGTGCGCGTGTCCCAAGAGACCCAGTACTTC.

This sequence joins TRBV28 and TRBJ1-1, with 9 bases that match TRBD1. Unmatched junction bases numbered 8, after V lost 5 bases and J lost 13 bases. CDR1 is MDHEN, CDR2 SYDVKM, per germline. The CDR3 runs 12 residues. The CDR3 reads CASSPDRGKDFF. DNA for the CDR3: TGTGCCAGCAGTCCGGACAGGGGTAAAGATTTCTTT. The full variable domain, rest sourced from reference TRBV28 and TRBJ1-1, is DVKVTQSSRYLVKRTGEKVFLECVQDMDHENMFWYRQDPGLGLRLIYFSYDVKMKEKGDIPEGYSVSREKKERFSLILESASTNQTSMYLCASSPDRGKDFFGQGTRLTVV.

The chain uses TRBV28 and TRBJ1-5, with D hard to call. The germline gives CDR1 MDHEN, CDR2 SYDVKM. The CDR3 covers 16 residues. V was trimmed by 2 bases and J by 2 bases, leaving 13 bases between them. The CDR3 region is CASSLIDIQRNQPQHF. CDR3 DNA: TGTGCCAGCAGTTTAATCGACATACAACGCAATCAGCCCCAGCATTTT.

The J gene is TRBJ1-1, the V gene TRBV7-9, with TRBD1 as a possible D gene (5 bases). Germline CDR1 is SEHNR and CDR2 is FQNEAQ (reference sequence). The CDR3 contains 15 residues. The ends were cut back, 0 bases at V and 1 base at J, with 9 bases in the middle. The CDR3: CASSLAGGGNTEAFF. The CDR3 bases are TGTGCCAGCAGCTTAGCGGGGGGAGGGAACACTGAAGCTTTCTTT.

The chain recombines TRBV28 with TRBJ1-5; D possibly corresponds to TRBD1 (5 bases). Germline V gene sequence: CDR1 MDHEN, CDR2 SYDVKM. There are 18 residues in the CDR3. Deletions cut 10 bases from V and 0 bases from J, with 25 bases between. CDR3 sequence: CATARAGLTSNSNQPQHF. In DNA, the CDR3 is TGTGCCACGGCCCGGGCGGGACTCACGTCGAATAGCAATCAGCCCCAGCATTTT.

This sequence joins TRBV9 and TRBJ2-3; no firm D call. Germline-derived CDR1 and CDR2 are SGDLS and YYNGEE. This CDR3 comprises 11 residues. Trimming stripped 0 bases from V and 8 bases from J, with 4 bases between. The CDR3 nucleotides are TGTGCCAGCAGCGTAGGAGGTACGCAGTATTTT. It specifies CASSVGGTQYF.

The chain employs TRBV7-2 and TRBJ1-3, with TRBD1 as a possible D gene (6 bases). V was shortened by 1 base and J by 0 bases, with 10 bases between the two germline ends. There are 16 residues in the CDR3. Germline lookup yields CDR1 SGHTA and CDR2 FQGNSA. CDR3 region: CASSLDRGASGNTIYF. The DNA for the CDR3 is TGTGCCAGCAGCTTAGACCGGGGGGCCTCTGGAAACACCATATATTTT.

The V call is TRBV30, the J call TRBJ2-5, with D unclear. Germline lookup yields CDR1 GTSNPN and CDR2 SVGIG (reference sequence). The CDR3 sequence is 12 residues long. The ends were cut back, 1 base at V and 4 bases at J, with 7 bases in the middle. The CDR3 DNA sequence: TGTGCCTGGAGTGCAGGTGGAGAGACCCAGTACTTC. Translated: CAWSAGGETQYF. Full variable domain (remainder filled in from reference TRBV30 and TRBJ2-5): SQTIHQWPATLVQPVGSPLSLECTVEGTSNPNLYWYRQAAGRGLQLLFYSVGIGQISSEVPQNLSASRPQDRQFILSSKKLLLSDSGFYLCAWSAGGETQYFGPGTRLLVL.

This chain links TRBV7-9 with TRBJ1-1, with unresolved D. The CDR3 contains 15 residues. Per germline, CDR1 SEHNR and CDR2 FQNEAQ (reference sequence). The V and J ends lost 0 bases and 1 base respectively, with 9 bases between them. The CDR3 here is CASSLAGSGNTEAFF. DNA of the CDR3: TGTGCCAGCAGCTTAGCCGGGAGCGGGAACACTGAAGCTTTCTTT.

The chain carries TRBV2 and TRBJ2-1; 12 nucleotides align to TRBD2. The V segment lost 6 bases and the J segment 7 bases; nucleotides outside the gene matches: 10. The length of the CDR3 is 16 residues. Germline CDR1 SNHLY, CDR2 FYNNEI. CDR3 sequence: CASRELAGGSGNEQFF. The CDR3 DNA sequence: TGTGCCAGCAGGGAACTAGCGGGAGGTTCGGGAAATGAGCAGTTCTTC. Based on the CDR3 plus reference TRBV2 and TRBJ2-1, the full variable domain is EPEVTQTPSHQVTQMGQEVILRCVPISNHLYFYWYRQILGQKVEFLVSFYNNEISEKSEIFDDQFSVERPDGSNFTLKIRSTKLEDSAMYFCASRELAGGSGNEQFFGPGTRLTVL.

The chain couples TRBV14 to TRBJ2-7, with 8 nucleotides matching TRBD1. CDR3 length: 16 amino acids. The V gene end was trimmed by 3 bases and the J gene end by 5 bases; junction bases not matched to a gene: 12. In germline, CDR1 is SGHDN, CDR2 FVKESK. CDR3 sequence: CASSHGTGGLVDEQYF. The CDR3 DNA reads as TGTGCCAGCAGCCATGGGACAGGAGGCCTGGTCGACGAGCAGTACTTC.

The chain carries TRBV21-1 and TRBJ2-2; the table gives TRBD2 as D, unverified against the DNA. TRBV21-1 is described as a pseudogene. The CDR3 contains 14 residues. For the CDR3, the DNA is TGTGCCAACCTGGGGGGGACGAACAGCGGGGAGCTGTTTTTT. Amino acids: CANLGGTNSGELFF.

The chain is built from TRBV7-8 and TRBJ1-2, with D maybe TRBD1 (6 bases). V was shortened by 5 bases and J by 1 base, with 14 bases between the two germline ends. The germline V gene has CDR1 SGHVS and CDR2 FQNEAQ. The CDR3 sequence is 15 residues long. CDR3 region: CASSPGEGGNYGYTF. The CDR3 nucleotides are TGTGCCAGCAGCCCGGGGGAGGGGGGTAACTATGGCTACACCTTC.

The genes are TRBV30 and TRBJ1-2; 7 nucleotides match TRBD1. The junction had 13 bases not matched to a gene; V was cut back by 8 bases and J by 4 bases. The CDR3 runs to 14 residues. The germline V gene encodes CDR1 GTSNPN and CDR2 SVGIG (reference sequence). CDR3 DNA: TGTGCCGGGACCCTCTCAACAGGGGTCTATGGCTACACCTTC. This sequence encodes CAGTLSTGVYGYTF.

This clone was observed once. The gene calls are TRBV13 and TRBJ2-1, with D perhaps matching TRBD1 (6 bases). V was cut by 6 bases and J by 4 bases, with 16 bases left in between. The germline V gene has CDR1 PRHDT and CDR2 FYEKMQ (reference sequence). The CDR3 is 15 residues long. The CDR3 sequence: CASRKTTGSYNEQFF. For the CDR3, the DNA is TGTGCCAGCAGGAAGACCACAGGGTCATACAATGAGCAGTTCTTC.

This clone occurred a few times. The chain uses TRBV5-1 and TRBJ1-1; perhaps TRBD1 as D (5 bases). Per the germline V gene, CDR1 is SGHRS and CDR2 is YFSETQ. V shed 4 bases and J shed 7 bases, with 11 bases lying between them. The CDR3 has 12 amino acids. CDR3 bases: TGCGCCAGCAGCGAAAACAGGAATGAAGCTTTCTTT. Protein: CASSENRNEAFF.

The chain recombines TRBV6-6 with TRBJ2-7; D not resolved. CDR1 and CDR2 from the germline V gene are MNHNY and SVGAGI (reference sequence). There are 12 residues in the CDR3. Trimming shortened V by 5 bases and J by 2 bases, and 7 bases separated the two germline ends. CDR3 protein: CASSPVPYEQYF. CDR3 DNA sequence: TGTGCCAGCAGTCCCGTTCCCTACGAGCAGTACTTC.

The genes are TRBV7-9 and TRBJ2-3; D is possibly TRBD1 (6 bases). This CDR3 comprises 15 residues. CDR1 is SEHNR, CDR2 FQNEAQ, per germline (reference sequence). Trimming pared 1 base from V and 2 bases from J, leaving 10 bases between. This CDR3 is CASSLEGQITDTQYF. CDR3 bases: TGTGCCAGCAGCTTAGAGGGACAAATCACAGATACGCAGTATTTT.

The V and J genes are TRBV28 and TRBJ1-5, with a weak D call TRBD1 (5 bases). The CDR3 has 13 amino acids. CDR1 and CDR2 (germline): MDHEN, SYDVKM. CDR3 amino acids: CAVPARGNQPQHF. CDR3 coding DNA: TGTGCAGTTCCGGCCAGGGGCAATCAGCCCCAGCATTTT.

This chain joins TRBV6-1 and TRBJ2-5, with 8 bases that match TRBD1. The tail of the sequence fits TRBJ2-7 better, so the J call may be wrong. This CDR3 is built from 15 residues. The V gene's germline CDR1 is MNHNS and CDR2 SASEGT. CDR3 sequence: CATTDREKNYYEQYF. The CDR3 bases are TGTGCCACCACGGACAGGGAGAAAAACTACTACGAGCAGTACTTC.